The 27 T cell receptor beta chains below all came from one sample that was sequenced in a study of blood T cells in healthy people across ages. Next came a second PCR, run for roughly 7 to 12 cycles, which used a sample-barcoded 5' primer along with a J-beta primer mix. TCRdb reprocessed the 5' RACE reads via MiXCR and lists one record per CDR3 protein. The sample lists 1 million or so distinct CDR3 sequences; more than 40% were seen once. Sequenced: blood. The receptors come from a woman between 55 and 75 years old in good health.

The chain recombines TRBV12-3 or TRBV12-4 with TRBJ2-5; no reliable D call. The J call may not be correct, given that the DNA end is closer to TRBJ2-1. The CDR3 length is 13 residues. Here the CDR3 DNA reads TGTGCCAGCAGCATCCGGGTCCAAGAGACCCAGTTCTTC. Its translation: CASSIRVQETQFF.

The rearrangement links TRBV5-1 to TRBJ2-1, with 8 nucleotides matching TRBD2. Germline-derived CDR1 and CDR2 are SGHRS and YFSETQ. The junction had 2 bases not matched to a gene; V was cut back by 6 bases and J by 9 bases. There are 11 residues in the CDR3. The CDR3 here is CASTLAGEQFF. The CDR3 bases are TGCGCCAGCACCCTAGCGGGTGAGCAGTTCTTC.

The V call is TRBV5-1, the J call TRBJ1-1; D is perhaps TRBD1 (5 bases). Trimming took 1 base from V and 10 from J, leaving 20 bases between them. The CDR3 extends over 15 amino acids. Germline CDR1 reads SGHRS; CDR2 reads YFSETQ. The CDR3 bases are TGCGCCAGCAGCTTGTGGACTGGGGACCGCGGGAGAGCTTTCTTT. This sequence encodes CASSLWTGDRGRAFF.

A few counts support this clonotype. The CDR3 coding sequence is TGCAGTGCTAGAGATTGGGGGGTGATGGGGGAGACCCAGTACTTC. Encoded protein: CSARDWGVMGETQYF. This chain links TRBV20-1 with TRBJ2-5; possibly TRBD2 for D (6 bases). Trimming pared 0 bases from V and 5 bases from J, leaving 16 bases between. Germline CDR1 and CDR2: DFQATT and SNEGSKA (reference sequence). The CDR3 consists of 15 residues.

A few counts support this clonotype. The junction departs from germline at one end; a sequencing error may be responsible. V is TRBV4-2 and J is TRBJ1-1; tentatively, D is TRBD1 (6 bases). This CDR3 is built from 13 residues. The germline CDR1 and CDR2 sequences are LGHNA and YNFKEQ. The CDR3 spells CASSQEQGSEAFF. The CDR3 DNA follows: TGTGCCAGTAGCCAAGAACAGGGATCTGAAGCTTTCTTT.

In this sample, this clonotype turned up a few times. The CDR3: CASSGGRSSYNEQFF. The CDR3 bases are TGCGCCAGCAGCGGCGGGAGGAGCTCCTACAATGAGCAGTTCTTC. This chain links TRBV5-1 with TRBJ2-1; 8 bases are shared with TRBD2. The CDR3 has 15 residues. Trimming took 4 bases from V and 0 from J; bases not matched to a gene: 3. Germline values: CDR1 SGHRS, CDR2 YFSETQ. The variable domain in full, completed from reference TRBV5-1 and TRBJ2-1, reads KAGVTQTPRYLIKTRGQQVTLSCSPISGHRSVSWYQQTPGQGLQFLFEYFSETQRNKGNFPGRFSGRQFSNSRSEMNVSTLELGDSALYLCASSGGRSSYNEQFFGPGTRLTVL.

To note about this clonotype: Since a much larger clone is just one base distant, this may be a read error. In DNA form, the CDR3 reads TGCGCCAGCAGCTTGAGACAGGGAAGTGTCTACGAGCAGTACTTC. Translating gives CASSLRQGSVYEQYF. The chain links TRBV5-1 to TRBJ2-7, with TRBD1 matching over 7 bases. The junction had 7 bases not matched to a gene; V was cut back by 1 base and J by 3 bases. CDR1 is SGHRS and CDR2 is YFSETQ in the germline V gene. CDR3 length: 15 residues.

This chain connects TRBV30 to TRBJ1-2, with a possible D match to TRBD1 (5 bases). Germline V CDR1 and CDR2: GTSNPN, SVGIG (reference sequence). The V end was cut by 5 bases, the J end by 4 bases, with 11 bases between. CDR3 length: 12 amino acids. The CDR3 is CAWAGHIYGYTF. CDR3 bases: TGTGCCTGGGCCGGACATATCTATGGCTACACCTTC.

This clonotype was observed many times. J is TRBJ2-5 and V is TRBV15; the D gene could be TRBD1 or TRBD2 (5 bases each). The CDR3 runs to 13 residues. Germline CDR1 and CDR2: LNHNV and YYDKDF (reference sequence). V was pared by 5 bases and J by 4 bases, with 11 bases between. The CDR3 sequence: CATSGDLGETQYF. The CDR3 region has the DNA TGTGCCACCAGCGGGGACCTAGGAGAGACCCAGTACTTC.

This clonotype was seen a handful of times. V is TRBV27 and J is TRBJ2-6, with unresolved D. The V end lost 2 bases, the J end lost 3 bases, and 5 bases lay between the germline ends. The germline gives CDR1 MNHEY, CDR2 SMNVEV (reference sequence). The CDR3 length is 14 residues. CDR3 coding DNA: TGTGCCAGCAGTTTAGTCGGTGGGGCCAACGTCCTGACTTTC. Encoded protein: CASSLVGGANVLTF. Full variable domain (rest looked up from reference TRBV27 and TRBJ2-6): EAQVTQNPRYLITVTGKKLTVTCSQNMNHEYMSWYRQDPGLGLRQIYYSMNVEVTDKGDVPEGYKVSRKEKRNFPLILESPSPNQTSLYFCASSLVGGANVLTFGAGSRLTVL.

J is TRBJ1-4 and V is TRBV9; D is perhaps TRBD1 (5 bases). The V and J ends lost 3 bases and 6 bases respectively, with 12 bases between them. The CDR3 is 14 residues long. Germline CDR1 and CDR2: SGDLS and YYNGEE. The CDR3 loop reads CASSEDIGHEKLFF. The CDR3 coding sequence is TGTGCCAGCAGCGAGGACATAGGGCATGAAAAACTGTTTTTT.

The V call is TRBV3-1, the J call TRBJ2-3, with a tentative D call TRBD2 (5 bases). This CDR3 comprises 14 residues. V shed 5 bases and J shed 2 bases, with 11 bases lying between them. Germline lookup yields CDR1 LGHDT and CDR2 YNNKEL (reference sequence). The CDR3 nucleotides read TGTGCCAGCAGCACTCGGACTTACACAGATACGCAGTATTTT. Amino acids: CASSTRTYTDTQYF.

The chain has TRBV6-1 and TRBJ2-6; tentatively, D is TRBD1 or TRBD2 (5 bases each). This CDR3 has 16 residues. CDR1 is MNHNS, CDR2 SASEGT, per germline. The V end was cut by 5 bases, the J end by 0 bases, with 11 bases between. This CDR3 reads CASSTSGTSGANVLTF. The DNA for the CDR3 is TGTGCCAGCAGTACTTCAGGGACCTCTGGGGCCAACGTCCTGACTTTC.

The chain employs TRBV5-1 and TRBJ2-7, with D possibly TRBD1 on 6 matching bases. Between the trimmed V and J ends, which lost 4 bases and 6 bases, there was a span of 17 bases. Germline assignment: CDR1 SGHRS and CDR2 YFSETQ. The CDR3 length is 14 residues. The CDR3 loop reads CASSPQGGSREQYF. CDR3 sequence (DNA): TGCGCCAGCAGCCCCCAAGGGGGTTCGCGCGAGCAGTACTTC.

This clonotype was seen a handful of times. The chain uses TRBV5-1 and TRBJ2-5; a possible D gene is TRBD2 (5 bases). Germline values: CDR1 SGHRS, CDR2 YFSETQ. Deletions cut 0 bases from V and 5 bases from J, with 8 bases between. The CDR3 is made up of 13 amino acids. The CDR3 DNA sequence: TGCGCCAGCAGCTTGGCGGGATTCGAGACCCAGTACTTC. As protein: CASSLAGFETQYF.

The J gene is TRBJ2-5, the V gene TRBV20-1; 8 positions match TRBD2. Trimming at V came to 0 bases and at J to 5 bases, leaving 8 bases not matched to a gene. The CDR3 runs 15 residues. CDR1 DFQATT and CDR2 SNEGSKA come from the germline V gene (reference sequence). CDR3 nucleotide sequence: TGCAGTGCTAGAGATATAGCGGGAATCTATGAGACCCAGTACTTC. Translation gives CSARDIAGIYETQYF.

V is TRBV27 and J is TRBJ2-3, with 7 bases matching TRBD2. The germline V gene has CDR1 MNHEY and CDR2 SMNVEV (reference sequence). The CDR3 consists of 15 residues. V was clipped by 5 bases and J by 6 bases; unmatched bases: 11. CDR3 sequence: CASSPREGDFDTQYF. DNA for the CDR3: TGTGCCAGCAGTCCGAGGGAGGGAGATTTTGATACGCAGTATTTT.

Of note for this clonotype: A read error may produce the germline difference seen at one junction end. CDR3 DNA sequence: TGCAGCGTTCCCGTGGCGGGGCACCACGAGACCCAGTACTTC. It encodes CSVPVAGHHETQYF. The V and J genes are TRBV29-1 and TRBJ2-5, with D tentatively TRBD2 (6 bases). The CDR3 contains 14 residues. Germline assignment: CDR1 SQVTM and CDR2 ANQGSEA.

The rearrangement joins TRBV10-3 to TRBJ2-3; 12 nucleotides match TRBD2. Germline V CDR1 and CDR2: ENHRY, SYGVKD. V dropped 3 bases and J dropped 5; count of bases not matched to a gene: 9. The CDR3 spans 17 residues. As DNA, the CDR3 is TGTGCCATCAGTGAAACCCTAGCGGGAGGGCCTTTAGATACGCAGTATTTT. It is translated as CAISETLAGGPLDTQYF.

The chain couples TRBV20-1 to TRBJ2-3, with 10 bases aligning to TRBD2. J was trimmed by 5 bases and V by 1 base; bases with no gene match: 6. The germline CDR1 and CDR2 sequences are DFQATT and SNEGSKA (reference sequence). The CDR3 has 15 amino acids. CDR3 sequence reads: CSARGLAGVGDTQYF. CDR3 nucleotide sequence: TGCAGTGCTAGAGGCCTAGCGGGAGTTGGAGATACGCAGTATTTT.

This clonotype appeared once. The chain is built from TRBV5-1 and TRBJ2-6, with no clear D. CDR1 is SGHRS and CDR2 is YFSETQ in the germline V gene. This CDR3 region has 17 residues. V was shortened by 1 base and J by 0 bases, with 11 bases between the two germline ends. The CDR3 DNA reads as TGCGCCAGCAGCTTGTCGCTATCAAGCTCTGGGGCCAACGTCCTGACTTTC. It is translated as CASSLSLSSSGANVLTF.

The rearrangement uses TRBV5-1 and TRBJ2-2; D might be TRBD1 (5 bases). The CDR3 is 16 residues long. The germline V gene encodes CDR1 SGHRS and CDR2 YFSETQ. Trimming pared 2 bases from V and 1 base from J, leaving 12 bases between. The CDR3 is CASSLGHPLNTGELFF. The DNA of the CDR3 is TGCGCCAGCAGCTTAGGACATCCCCTGAACACCGGGGAGCTGTTTTTT. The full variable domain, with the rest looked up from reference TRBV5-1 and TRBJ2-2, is KAGVTQTPRYLIKTRGQQVTLSCSPISGHRSVSWYQQTPGQGLQFLFEYFSETQRNKGNFPGRFSGRQFSNSRSEMNVSTLELGDSALYLCASSLGHPLNTGELFFGEGSRLTVL.

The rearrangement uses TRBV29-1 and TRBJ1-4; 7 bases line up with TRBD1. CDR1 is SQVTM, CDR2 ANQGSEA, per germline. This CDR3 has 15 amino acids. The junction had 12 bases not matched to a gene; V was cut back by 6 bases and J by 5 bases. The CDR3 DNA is TGCAGCGTCGAAACCCCCGGGACAGAAAATGAAAAACTGTTTTTT. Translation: CSVETPGTENEKLFF.

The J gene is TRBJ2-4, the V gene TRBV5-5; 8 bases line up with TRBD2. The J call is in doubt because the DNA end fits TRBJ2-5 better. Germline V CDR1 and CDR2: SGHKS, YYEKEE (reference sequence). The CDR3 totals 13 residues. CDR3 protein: CASAREGRETQYF. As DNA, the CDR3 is TGTGCCAGCGCCCGGGAGGGGCGAGAGACCCAGTACTTC.

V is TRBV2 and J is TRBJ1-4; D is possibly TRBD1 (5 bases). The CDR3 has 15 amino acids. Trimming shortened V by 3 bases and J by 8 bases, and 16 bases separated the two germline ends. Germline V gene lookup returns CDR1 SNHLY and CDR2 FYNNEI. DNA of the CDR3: TGTGCCAGCAGTGATAGGGACTCGGGGGAGGAAAAACTGTTTTTT. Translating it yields CASSDRDSGEEKLFF.

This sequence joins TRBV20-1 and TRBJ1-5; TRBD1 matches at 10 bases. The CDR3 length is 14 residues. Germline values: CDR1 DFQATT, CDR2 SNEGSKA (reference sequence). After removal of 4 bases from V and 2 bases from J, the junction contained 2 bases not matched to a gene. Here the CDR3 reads CSATGTGGNQPQHF. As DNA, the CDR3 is TGCAGTGCTACCGGGACAGGGGGCAATCAGCCCCAGCATTTT.

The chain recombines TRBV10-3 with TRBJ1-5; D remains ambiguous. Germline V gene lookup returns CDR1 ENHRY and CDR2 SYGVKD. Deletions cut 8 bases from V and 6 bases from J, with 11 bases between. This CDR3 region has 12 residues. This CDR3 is CAISGTGQPQHF. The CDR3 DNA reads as TGTGCCATCTCAGGAACGGGTCAGCCCCAGCATTTT.